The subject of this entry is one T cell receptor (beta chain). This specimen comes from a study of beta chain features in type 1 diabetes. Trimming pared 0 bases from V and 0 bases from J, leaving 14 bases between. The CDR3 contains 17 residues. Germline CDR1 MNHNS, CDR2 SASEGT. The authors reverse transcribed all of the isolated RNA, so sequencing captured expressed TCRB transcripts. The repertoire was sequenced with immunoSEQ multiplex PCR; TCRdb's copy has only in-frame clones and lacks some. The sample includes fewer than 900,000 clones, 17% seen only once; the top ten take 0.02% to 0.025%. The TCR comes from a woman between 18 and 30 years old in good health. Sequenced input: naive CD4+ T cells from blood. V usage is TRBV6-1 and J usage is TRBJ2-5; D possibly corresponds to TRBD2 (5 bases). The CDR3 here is CASSEARASGYQETQYF. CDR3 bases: TGTGCCAGCAGTGAAGCGCGAGCCTCGGGGTACCAAGAGACCCAGTACTTC.